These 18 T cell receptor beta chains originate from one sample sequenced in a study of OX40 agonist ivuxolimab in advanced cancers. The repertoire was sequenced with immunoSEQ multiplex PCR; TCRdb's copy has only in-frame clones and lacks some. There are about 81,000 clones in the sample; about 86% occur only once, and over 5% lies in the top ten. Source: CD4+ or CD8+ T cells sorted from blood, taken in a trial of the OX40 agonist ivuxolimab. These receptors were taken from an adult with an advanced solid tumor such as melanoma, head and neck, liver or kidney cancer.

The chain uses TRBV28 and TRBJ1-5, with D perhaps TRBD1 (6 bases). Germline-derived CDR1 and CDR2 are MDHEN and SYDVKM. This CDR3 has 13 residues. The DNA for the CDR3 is TGTGTTTCGATCGGGGGCTCCGGTCAGCCCCAGCATTTT. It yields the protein CVSIGGSGQPQHF.

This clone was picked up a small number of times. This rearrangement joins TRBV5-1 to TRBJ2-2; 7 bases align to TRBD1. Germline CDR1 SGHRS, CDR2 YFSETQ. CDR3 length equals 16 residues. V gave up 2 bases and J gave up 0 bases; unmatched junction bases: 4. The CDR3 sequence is CASSLQGRTNTGELFF. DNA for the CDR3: TGCGCCAGCAGCTTACAGGGGCGAACGAACACCGGGGAGCTGTTTTTT.

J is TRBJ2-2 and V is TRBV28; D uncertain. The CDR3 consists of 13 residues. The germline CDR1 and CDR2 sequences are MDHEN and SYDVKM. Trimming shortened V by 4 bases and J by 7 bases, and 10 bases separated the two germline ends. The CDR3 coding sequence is TGTGCCAGCAGTTCCTGGACGGTCGGGGAGCTGTTTTTT. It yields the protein CASSSWTVGELFF.

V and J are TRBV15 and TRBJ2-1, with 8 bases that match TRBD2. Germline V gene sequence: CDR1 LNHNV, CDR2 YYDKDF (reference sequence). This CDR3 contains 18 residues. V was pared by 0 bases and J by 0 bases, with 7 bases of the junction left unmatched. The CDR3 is CATSRDTFSGVSYNEQFF. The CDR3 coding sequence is TGTGCCACCAGCAGAGACACTTTTAGCGGGGTCTCCTACAATGAGCAGTTCTTC.

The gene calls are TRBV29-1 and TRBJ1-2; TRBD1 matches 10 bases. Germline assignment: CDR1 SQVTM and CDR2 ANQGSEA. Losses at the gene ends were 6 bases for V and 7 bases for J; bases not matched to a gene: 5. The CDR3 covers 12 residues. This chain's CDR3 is CSVTGGRGGYTF. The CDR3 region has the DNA TGCAGCGTGACAGGGGGCAGGGGTGGCTACACCTTC. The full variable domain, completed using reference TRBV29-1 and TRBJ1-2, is SAVISQKPSRDICQRGTSLTIQCQVDSQVTMMFWYRQQPGQSLTLIATANQGSEATYESGFVIDKFPISRPNLTFSTLTVSNMSPEDSSIYLCSVTGGRGGYTFGSGTRLTVV.

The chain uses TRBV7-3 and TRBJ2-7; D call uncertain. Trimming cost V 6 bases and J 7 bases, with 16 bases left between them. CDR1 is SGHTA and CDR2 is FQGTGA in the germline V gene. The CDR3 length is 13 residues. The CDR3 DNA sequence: TGTGCCAGCAGTTCTGGGCCCCTGACGGAGCAGTACTTC. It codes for CASSSGPLTEQYF.

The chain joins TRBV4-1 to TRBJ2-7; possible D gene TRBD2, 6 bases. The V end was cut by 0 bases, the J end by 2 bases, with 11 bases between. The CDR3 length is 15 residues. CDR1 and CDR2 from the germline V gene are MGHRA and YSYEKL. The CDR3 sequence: CASSQEPGRPYEQYF. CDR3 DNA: TGCGCCAGCAGCCAAGAGCCGGGGAGGCCCTACGAGCAGTACTTC.

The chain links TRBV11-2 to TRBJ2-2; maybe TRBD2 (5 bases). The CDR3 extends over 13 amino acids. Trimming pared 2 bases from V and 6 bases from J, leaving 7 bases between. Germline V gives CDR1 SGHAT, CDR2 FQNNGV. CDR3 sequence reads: CASSLFSAGELFF. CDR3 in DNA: TGTGCCAGCAGCTTATTTAGCGCCGGGGAGCTGTTTTTT.

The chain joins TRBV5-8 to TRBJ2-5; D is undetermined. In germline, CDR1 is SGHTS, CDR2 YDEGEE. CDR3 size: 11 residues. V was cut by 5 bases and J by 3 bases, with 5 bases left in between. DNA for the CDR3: TGTGCCAGCAGACCCGAAGAGACCCAGTACTTC. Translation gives CASRPEETQYF.

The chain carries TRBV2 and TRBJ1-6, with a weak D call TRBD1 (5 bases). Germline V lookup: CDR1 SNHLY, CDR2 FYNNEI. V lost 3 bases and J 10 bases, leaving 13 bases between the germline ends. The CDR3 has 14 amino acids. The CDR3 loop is CASSDLRAKSPLHF. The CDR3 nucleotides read TGTGCCAGCAGTGACCTCAGGGCAAAATCACCCCTCCACTTT.

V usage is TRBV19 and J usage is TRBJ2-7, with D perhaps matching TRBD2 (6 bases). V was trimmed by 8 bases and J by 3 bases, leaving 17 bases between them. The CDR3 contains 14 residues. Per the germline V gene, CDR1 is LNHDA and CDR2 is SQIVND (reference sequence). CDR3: CASSYRDFYYEQYF. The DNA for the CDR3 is TGTGCCAGTTCTTACCGGGACTTCTACTACGAGCAGTACTTC.

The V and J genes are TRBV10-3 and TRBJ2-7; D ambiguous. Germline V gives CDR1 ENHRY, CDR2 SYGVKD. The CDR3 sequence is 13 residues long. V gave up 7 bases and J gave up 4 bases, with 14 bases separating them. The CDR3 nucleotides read TGTGCCATCACCCGCGAAATAGGGTACGAGCAGTACTTC. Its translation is CAITREIGYEQYF.

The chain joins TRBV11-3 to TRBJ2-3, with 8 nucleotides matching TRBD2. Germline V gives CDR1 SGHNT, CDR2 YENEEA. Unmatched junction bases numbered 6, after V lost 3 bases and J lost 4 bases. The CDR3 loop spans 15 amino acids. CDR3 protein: CASSFGLADSDTQYF. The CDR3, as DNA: TGTGCCAGCAGCTTTGGACTAGCAGATTCAGATACGCAGTATTTT.

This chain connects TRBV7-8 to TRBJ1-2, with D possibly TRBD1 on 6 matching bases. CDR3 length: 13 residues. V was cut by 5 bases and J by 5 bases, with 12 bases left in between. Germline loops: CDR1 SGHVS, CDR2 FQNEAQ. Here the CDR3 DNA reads TGTGCCAGCAGCGAGACAGGAGTATATGGCTACACCTTC. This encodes CASSETGVYGYTF.

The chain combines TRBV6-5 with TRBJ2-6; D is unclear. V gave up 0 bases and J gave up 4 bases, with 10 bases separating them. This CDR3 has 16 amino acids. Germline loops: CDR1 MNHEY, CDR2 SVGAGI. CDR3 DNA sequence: TGTGCCAGCAGTTACTCGAAGGGATCCGGGGCCAACGTCCTGACTTTC. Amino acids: CASSYSKGSGANVLTF.

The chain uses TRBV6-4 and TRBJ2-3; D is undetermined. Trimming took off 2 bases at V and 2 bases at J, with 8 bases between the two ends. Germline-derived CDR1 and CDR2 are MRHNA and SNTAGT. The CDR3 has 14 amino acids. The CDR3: CASSDGRDTDTQYF. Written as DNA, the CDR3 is TGTGCCAGCAGTGACGGAAGGGACACAGATACGCAGTATTTT.

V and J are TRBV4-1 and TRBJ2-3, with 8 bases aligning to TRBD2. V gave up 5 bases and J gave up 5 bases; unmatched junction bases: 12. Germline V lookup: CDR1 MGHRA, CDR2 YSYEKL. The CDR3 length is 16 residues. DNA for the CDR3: TGCGCCAGCAGCAGAACAGCGGGAGTTCGTTTAGATACGCAGTATTTT. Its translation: CASSRTAGVRLDTQYF.

Here the CDR3 reads CASSSAGGSSTEAFF. The CDR3 DNA sequence: TGTGCCAGCAGCTCCGCAGGGGGGTCCTCGACTGAAGCTTTCTTT. The chain links TRBV7-2 to TRBJ1-1; 7 bases agree with TRBD1. V was clipped by 4 bases and J by 5 bases; unmatched bases: 10. CDR1 and CDR2 (germline): SGHTA, FQGNSA. This CDR3 spans 15 amino acids.